Following are 26 T cell receptor beta chains from one sample sequenced in a study of blood T cell repertoires in COVID-19. Data came from immunoSEQ multiplex PCR; TCRdb stores just in-frame clones and leaves some out. The table records about 78,000 clones, about 89% of them present only once. Sequenced sample: peripheral blood. These receptors were taken from a man in his forties or fifties with active or convalescent COVID-19.

V and J are TRBV28 and TRBJ2-1, with 7 bases identical to TRBD1. The CDR3 totals 15 residues. From germline, CDR1 is MDHEN and CDR2 SYDVKM. The V segment lost 7 bases and the J segment 3 bases; nucleotides outside the gene matches: 9. CDR3 amino acids: CASNLQGSYYNEQFF. CDR3 DNA: TGTGCCAGCAACCTACAGGGGAGTTACTACAATGAGCAGTTCTTC. Based on the CDR3 plus reference TRBV28 and TRBJ2-1, the full variable domain is DVKVTQSSRYLVKRTGEKVFLECVQDMDHENMFWYRQDPGLGLRLIYFSYDVKMKEKGDIPEGYSVSREKKERFSLILESASTNQTSMYLCASNLQGSYYNEQFFGPGTRLTVL.

The chain links TRBV2 to TRBJ1-4; TRBD1 matches at 10 bases. Germline lookup yields CDR1 SNHLY and CDR2 FYNNEI. The CDR3 runs 15 residues. With V trimmed by 3 bases and J by 6 bases, 4 bases remained unmatched. The CDR3 nucleotides read TGTGCCAGCAGTGAGTTGGGGACAGGGGATGAAAAACTGTTTTTT. The encoded protein is CASSELGTGDEKLFF.

This chain links TRBV7-5 with TRBJ2-3; the DNA was not used to check the table's D call, TRBD2. TRBV7-5 is reported as a pseudogene. The CDR3 consists of 16 residues. For the CDR3, the DNA is TGTGTCAGAAGCTTATGGGACCAGGGAGGAGGAGATACGCAGTATTTT. As protein: CVRSLWDQGGGDTQYF.

The rearrangement uses TRBV25-1 and TRBJ1-2, with 8 positions matching TRBD1. Germline V gene sequence: CDR1 MGHDK, CDR2 SYGVNS. There are 14 residues in the CDR3. V gave up 4 bases and J gave up 4 bases; unmatched junction bases: 5. In nucleotides, the CDR3 is TGTGCCAGCAGTGCCGGACAGGGCCGCTATGGCTACACCTTC. This encodes CASSAGQGRYGYTF.

This clone was detected a few times. This chain uses TRBV5-1 with TRBJ2-5, with D possibly TRBD1 on 6 matching bases. Trimming pared 0 bases from V and 4 bases from J, leaving 7 bases between. CDR3 length: 13 residues. The V gene's germline CDR1 is SGHRS and CDR2 YFSETQ. This chain's CDR3 is CASSLEQGETQYF. DNA of the CDR3: TGCGCCAGCAGCTTGGAACAGGGAGAGACCCAGTACTTC.

V usage is TRBV28 and J usage is TRBJ1-2; D perhaps matches TRBD1 (5 bases). V was clipped by 3 bases and J by 7 bases, with 18 bases between them. Germline V CDR1 and CDR2: MDHEN, SYDVKM. This CDR3 is 15 amino acids long. The CDR3 nucleotides read TGTGCCAGCAGTTTTGGTCAGGGATCGTTTAGTGGCTACACCTTC. The encoded protein is CASSFGQGSFSGYTF.

The chain uses TRBV5-5 and TRBJ2-5, with D tentatively TRBD1 (5 bases). The V and J ends lost 1 base and 1 base respectively, with 5 bases between them. Germline loops: CDR1 SGHKS, CDR2 YYEKEE (reference sequence). This CDR3 has 13 residues. CDR3 amino acids: CASSLQGQETQYF. As DNA, the CDR3 is TGTGCCAGCAGCTTGCAGGGCCAAGAGACCCAGTACTTC.

V and J are TRBV18 and TRBJ1-2, with D uncertain. Germline loops: CDR1 KGHSH, CDR2 LQKENI. This CDR3 has 14 residues. Trimming left V 3 bases short and J 7 bases short, with 15 bases between. CDR3 coding DNA: TGTGCCAGCTCACCGGGTCAGAGGCAAGCTGGCTACACCTTC. Translating it yields CASSPGQRQAGYTF.

This clone was detected once. This chain uses TRBV6-2 or TRBV6-3 with TRBJ2-3; 9 nucleotides match TRBD2. The CDR3 has 16 residues. Trimming at V came to 5 bases and at J to 0 bases, leaving 6 bases not matched to a gene. Germline V gene lookup returns CDR1 MNHEY and CDR2 SVGEGT. CDR3 sequence (DNA): TGTGCCAGCAGTATAGGCGGGGGGGCAAGCACAGATACGCAGTATTTT. Protein: CASSIGGGASTDTQYF.

In its sample, this clone was seen a few times. The chain recombines TRBV4-1 with TRBJ1-2, with TRBD1 identical over 9 bases. CDR3 length: 13 amino acids. Trimming took 3 bases from V and 7 from J; bases not matched to a gene: 3. In germline, CDR1 is MGHRA, CDR2 YSYEKL. This CDR3 reads CASSQGQGRGYTF. Here the CDR3 DNA reads TGCGCCAGCAGCCAGGGACAGGGCCGTGGCTACACCTTC.

CDR3 nucleotides: TGTGCCAGCTCAATCGGACAGGGTAGTAATGAAAAACTGTTTTTT. Translated: CASSIGQGSNEKLFF. The V gene is TRBV18, the J gene TRBJ1-4, with 8 bases identical to TRBD1. The CDR3 has 15 amino acids. The ends lost 5 bases at V and 4 bases at J; junction bases unmatched: 6. In germline, CDR1 is KGHSH, CDR2 LQKENI.

This chain links TRBV7-9 with TRBJ2-5, with 10 bases identical to TRBD1. Trimming took 4 bases from V and 3 from J; bases not matched to a gene: 5. The CDR3 is 15 residues long. CDR1 is SEHNR, CDR2 FQNEAQ, per germline (reference sequence). As DNA, the CDR3 is TGTGCCAGCAGCTCGACAGGGGGCGCGGAAGAGACCCAGTACTTC. Amino acids: CASSSTGGAEETQYF.

The gene calls are TRBV3-1 (or the pseudogene TRBV3-2) and TRBJ2-7; possible D gene TRBD1, 5 bases. V lost 4 bases and J lost 5, with 9 bases in between. CDR1 LGHDT and CDR2 YNNKEL come from the germline V gene (reference sequence). This CDR3 is built from 12 residues. As DNA, the CDR3 is TGTGCCAGCAGCCGCAAGGGGAACGAGCAGTACTTC. It specifies CASSRKGNEQYF.

V usage is TRBV21-1 and J usage is TRBJ2-3; whether TRBD2, the table's D call, matches the DNA was not checked. TRBV21-1 is a listed pseudogene. The CDR3 runs to 20 residues. CDR3 sequence: CASSKEGTGTSGGAKDTQYF. The CDR3 nucleotides are TGTGCCAGCAGCAAAGAGGGCACCGGGACTAGCGGGGGGGCCAAAGATACGCAGTATTTT.

This chain connects TRBV4-1 to TRBJ1-6, with 8 bases matching TRBD1. This CDR3 contains 14 residues. The ends lost 0 bases at V and 12 bases at J; junction bases unmatched: 4. Germline-derived CDR1 and CDR2 are MGHRA and YSYEKL. The CDR3 nucleotides are TGCGCCAGCAGCCAAGAAGGACAGGGATTACCCCTCCACTTT. Protein sequence: CASSQEGQGLPLHF.

This clone appeared a single time. V and J are TRBV20-1 and TRBJ2-7, with D possibly TRBD2 on 6 matching bases. The germline CDR1 and CDR2 sequences are DFQATT and SNEGSKA (reference sequence). V lost 4 bases, J lost 7 bases, and 8 bases lay in between. The CDR3 totals 10 residues. The CDR3 loop reads CSATGDEQYV. The CDR3 nucleotides read TGCAGTGCTACGGGGGATGAGCAGTACGTC.

The chain employs TRBV28 and TRBJ1-2; D unclear. Trimming took 10 bases from V and 7 from J, leaving 13 bases between them. CDR3 length: 11 residues. Germline CDR1 MDHEN, CDR2 SYDVKM. The CDR3 DNA reads as TGTGCCACCCGGTACGCGGCTGGCTACACCTTC. Its protein product is CATRYAAGYTF.

By its share, this clone is medium-sized. V gene TRBV19 combines with J gene TRBJ1-3; TRBD1 agrees at 11 bases. The CDR3 spans 18 residues. Germline lookup yields CDR1 LNHDA and CDR2 SQIVND (reference sequence). Trimming removed 5 bases from V and 0 bases from J; junction bases left unmatched: 9. CDR3 sequence (DNA): TGTGCCAGTAGTTTCTCGGACAGGGGGCGTATCTCTGGAAACACCATATATTTT. It encodes CASSFSDRGRISGNTIYF.

The J gene is TRBJ1-2, the V gene TRBV10-3; tentatively, D is TRBD1 (5 bases). This CDR3 contains 14 residues. Looked up from germline, CDR1 is ENHRY and CDR2 is SYGVKD. Trimming cost V 3 bases and J 4 bases, with 12 bases left between them. The CDR3 here is CAISDETVLYGYTF. The DNA of the CDR3 is TGTGCCATCAGTGATGAGACAGTCCTCTATGGCTACACCTTC.

The chain couples TRBV19 to TRBJ2-6, with TRBD1 identical over 10 bases. The V gene end was trimmed by 10 bases and the J gene end by 2 bases; junction bases not matched to a gene: 5. CDR3 length: 15 residues. CDR1 and CDR2 (germline): LNHDA, SQIVND (reference sequence). In DNA form, the CDR3 reads TGTGCCACAAGACAGGGGGCTACTGGGGCCAACGTCCTGACTTTC. As protein: CATRQGATGANVLTF.

The V call is TRBV3-1 (or the pseudogene TRBV3-2), the J call TRBJ1-2, with a possible D match to TRBD1 (5 bases). CDR3 length: 14 amino acids. Trimming removed 4 bases from V and 2 bases from J, with 11 bases in between. Germline V gives CDR1 LGHDT, CDR2 YNNKEL (reference sequence). The CDR3 loop is CASSLQGWNYGYTF. CDR3 bases: TGTGCCAGCAGCCTTCAGGGTTGGAACTATGGCTACACCTTC.

This clone was observed many times. V gene TRBV11-2 combines with J gene TRBJ2-7; no clear D gene. The V gene's germline CDR1 is SGHAT and CDR2 FQNNGV. The CDR3 is made up of 14 amino acids. With 6 bases removed from V and 6 bases from J, the gap between germline ends came to 18 bases. The CDR3 protein is CASSSLRSEGEQYV. CDR3 DNA sequence: TGTGCCAGCAGTTCACTAAGAAGTGAAGGCGAGCAGTACGTC.

The chain links TRBV11-2 to TRBJ1-5; possibly TRBD1 for D (6 bases). Germline CDR1 is SGHAT and CDR2 is FQNNGV. The CDR3 runs 16 residues. V was trimmed by 4 bases and J by 1 base, leaving 14 bases between them. The CDR3 bases are TGTGCCAGCAGCTCAATCACAGGGCCAAGCAATCAGCCCCAGCATTTT. Amino acids: CASSSITGPSNQPQHF.

This rearrangement joins TRBV9 to TRBJ2-2; TRBD1 matches 10 bases. Trimming removed 4 bases from V and 0 bases from J; junction bases left unmatched: 9. The CDR3 consists of 18 residues. Germline assignment: CDR1 SGDLS and CDR2 YYNGEE. DNA of the CDR3: TGTGCCAGCAGCAAGGGACAGGGGACTACCTCGAACACCGGGGAGCTGTTTTTT. The encoded protein is CASSKGQGTTSNTGELFF.

This clone was seen just once. The CDR3 protein is CASSYGQNTEAFF. The CDR3 coding sequence is TGTGCCAGCAGTTACGGGCAAAACACTGAAGCTTTCTTT. The V gene is TRBV6-5, the J gene TRBJ1-1, with D hard to call. Trimming removed 2 bases from V and 2 bases from J, with 6 bases in between. This CDR3 region has 13 residues. CDR1 and CDR2 (germline): MNHEY, SVGAGI.

The CDR3 sequence: CASSKHRRLAGGKTQYF. DNA of the CDR3: TGTGCCAGCAGCAAACACCGGAGACTAGCGGGGGGAAAGACCCAGTACTTC. The chain employs TRBV21-1 and TRBJ2-5; the table's D call TRBD2 went unverified against the DNA. TRBV21-1 is recorded as a pseudogene. CDR3 size: 17 residues.